Given below is one T cell receptor (beta chain) in context. The CDR3 consists of 15 residues. The germline V gene has CDR1 LGHNA and CDR2 YSLEER. V lost 1 base and J lost 0, with 7 bases in between. Here immunoSEQ multiplex PCR was the method, and the copy in TCRdb shows in-frame clones only, minus some. There are some 140,000 clones in the sample; around three quarters occur only once, and 3% to 4.5% lies in the top ten. This sample was included in a study of blood T cell repertoires in COVID-19. Study details: Nucleic acid was either cDNA or gDNA, and it came from T cells, B-cell-depleted T cells, or PBMCs.

The source material was peripheral blood. The chain joins TRBV4-3 to TRBJ2-1; unclear D gene. The receptor's source is a man aged 55 to 69 with acute or convalescent COVID-19. The CDR3 DNA reads TGCGCCAGCAGCCAAGGATGGGCCTCCTACAATGAGCAGTTCTTC. This codes for CASSQGWASYNEQFF.